What follows are 18 T cell receptor beta chains derived from one specimen sequenced in a study of Ad26.COV2.S vaccination and SARS-CoV-2 variants. The table came from immunoSEQ multiplex PCR; TCRdb's copy has only in-frame clones and leaves some out. The profile shows about 380,000 clones, roughly four fifths of them singletons. This sample's treatment: around 19 received Ad26.COV2.S at low or high dose, single or two shots; 5 received placebo; per-sample allocation not given. Sample collection was performed on day 63 after the first vaccine or placebo injection. Sequenced material: peripheral blood, taken in a trial of Ad26.COV2.S vaccine versus placebo. The receptors originated from a person between 18 and 65 years old who received the Ad26.COV2.S COVID-19 vaccine or a placebo.

The chain carries TRBV5-6 and TRBJ2-7, with a possible D match to TRBD1 (5 bases). The V gene's germline CDR1 is SGHDT and CDR2 YYEEEE. The ends were cut back, 2 bases at V and 2 bases at J, with 14 bases in the middle. The CDR3 extends over 15 amino acids. CDR3 nucleotide sequence: TGTGCCAGCAGCTTAAAGAGACAGCGAACCTACGAGCAGTACTTC. Its translation: CASSLKRQRTYEQYF.

The chain recombines TRBV11-1 with TRBJ1-2, with 10 positions matching TRBD1. This CDR3 is built from 15 residues. From germline, CDR1 is SGHAT and CDR2 FQDESV (reference sequence). Trimming cost V 2 bases and J 4 bases; bases outside gene matches: 4. The CDR3 coding sequence is TGTGCCAGCAGCTTACGGGACAGGGGTTCCTATGGCTACACCTTC. Translation gives CASSLRDRGSYGYTF. Based on the CDR3 plus reference TRBV11-1 and TRBJ1-2, the full variable domain is EAEVAQSPRYKITEKSQAVAFWCDPISGHATLYWYRQILGQGPELLVQFQDESVVDDSQLPKDRFSAERLKGVDSTLKIQPAELGDSAMYLCASSLRDRGSYGYTFGSGTRLTVV.

The rearrangement uses TRBV2 and TRBJ2-1; D uncertain. The V gene lost 8 bases and the J gene lost 3 bases, with 5 bases spanning the gap. Germline V gene lookup returns CDR1 SNHLY and CDR2 FYNNEI. The CDR3 has 11 residues. The CDR3 DNA sequence: TGTGCCAGCCTATACTACAATGAGCAGTTCTTC. It is translated as CASLYYNEQFF.

V gene TRBV9 combines with J gene TRBJ2-7; D tentatively reads TRBD1 or TRBD2 (5 bases each). The V and J ends lost 0 bases and 1 base respectively, with 14 bases between them. The CDR3 has 16 amino acids. Per germline, CDR1 SGDLS and CDR2 YYNGEE. Here the CDR3 DNA reads TGTGCCAGCAGCGTAGCTCCGGGACCCCAGTCCTACGAGCAGTACTTC. Amino acids: CASSVAPGPQSYEQYF. Looking up the rest from reference TRBV9 and TRBJ2-7 gives the full variable domain: DSGVTQTPKHLITATGQRVTLRCSPRSGDLSVYWYQQSLDQGLQFLIQYYNGEERAKGNILERFSAQQFPDLHSELNLSSLELGDSALYFCASSVAPGPQSYEQYFGPGTRLTVT.

This clone was recorded a few times. J is TRBJ1-1 and V is TRBV21-1; the D call TRBD1 from the table was never checked on the DNA. TRBV21-1 is assigned pseudogene status. The length of the CDR3 is 16 residues. CDR3 DNA sequence: TGTGCCAGCAGCACTAGAAGGACAGGGGAAGGGGCTGAAGCTTTCTTT. Its protein product is CASSTRRTGEGAEAFF.

The chain is built from TRBV18 and TRBJ2-7; TRBD2 agrees at 10 bases. V was pared by 3 bases and J by 2 bases, with 1 base of the junction left unmatched. Germline assignment: CDR1 KGHSH and CDR2 LQKENI. CDR3 length: 14 residues. CDR3 DNA: TGTGCCAGCTCACCGACTAGCGGGCCCTACGAGCAGTACTTC. As protein: CASSPTSGPYEQYF.

This chain connects TRBV6-5 to TRBJ2-2; TRBD2 agrees at 8 bases. J gave up 5 bases and V 6 bases, and 8 bases lay outside the gene matches. The CDR3 is 15 residues long. CDR1 and CDR2 from the germline V gene are MNHEY and SVGAGI. CDR3 DNA sequence: TGTGCCAGCAGCGGGGGGGCGGCGACAACCGGGGAGCTGTTTTTT. The encoded protein is CASSGGAATTGELFF.

The rearrangement links TRBV12-5 to TRBJ2-1; D is unclear. The CDR3 consists of 14 residues. Germline V gene lookup returns CDR1 LGHNT and CDR2 FRNRAP. V lost 2 bases and J lost 4, with 9 bases in between. CDR3 residues: CASGLSYGYNEQFF. The CDR3 DNA reads as TGTGCTAGTGGTTTGTCGTACGGATACAATGAGCAGTTCTTC.

This chain uses TRBV7-6 with TRBJ1-3; TRBD1 matches at 7 bases. Per the germline V gene, CDR1 is SGHVS and CDR2 is FNYEAQ. Trimming cost V 4 bases and J 0 bases; bases outside gene matches: 6. The CDR3 is 16 amino acids. The CDR3 DNA follows: TGTGCCAGCAGCTCATCGGGACAGAGCTCTGGAAACACCATATATTTT. It specifies CASSSSGQSSGNTIYF.

The rearrangement links TRBV7-2 to TRBJ1-6; D is unresolved. From germline, CDR1 is SGHTA and CDR2 FQGNSA. The CDR3 has 15 amino acids. V lost 0 bases and J lost 14, with 17 bases in between. CDR3 sequence reads: CASSLAPRAPVTLHF. In DNA form, the CDR3 reads TGTGCCAGCAGCTTAGCGCCCCGCGCCCCCGTTACCCTCCACTTT.

This clone has only a few counts. The chain recombines TRBV7-2 with TRBJ2-7; perhaps TRBD1 as D (6 bases). Germline CDR1 and CDR2: SGHTA and FQGNSA. The V end lost 4 bases, the J end lost 6 bases, and 13 bases lay between the germline ends. The CDR3 totals 13 residues. CDR3 in amino acids: CASSSQGYAEQYF. The CDR3 DNA is TGTGCCAGCAGCTCACAGGGATACGCCGAGCAGTACTTC.

This clone came up once. The chain employs TRBV6-5 and TRBJ1-2; D remains ambiguous. The length of the CDR3 is 13 residues. The V gene lost 8 bases and the J gene lost 4 bases, with 14 bases spanning the gap. Germline values: CDR1 MNHEY, CDR2 SVGAGI. The CDR3 DNA sequence: TGTGCCAGCCGGGTGGGGATTAGCTATGGCTACACCTTC. Translated, it gives CASRVGISYGYTF.

The CDR3 bases are TGTGCCAGCAGCCAAGAAAGTGATCGGACGGGAAGTTTCTATGGCTACACCTTC. As protein: CASSQESDRTGSFYGYTF. The chain joins TRBV4-2 to TRBJ1-2; D remains unclear. This CDR3 has 18 residues. CDR1 is LGHNA and CDR2 is YNFKEQ in the germline V gene. V lost 0 bases and J 4 bases, leaving 21 bases between the germline ends.

This clone was seen once. J is TRBJ2-5 and V is TRBV2, with 7 positions matching TRBD1. The CDR3 has 16 amino acids. Germline V lookup: CDR1 SNHLY, CDR2 FYNNEI. J lost 4 bases, V lost 0 bases, and 8 bases had no gene match. This chain's CDR3 is CASSEALPAGGETQYF. DNA for the CDR3: TGTGCCAGCAGTGAAGCGCTTCCGGCAGGGGGAGAGACCCAGTACTTC.

The gene calls are TRBV5-6 and TRBJ2-1; 11 bases are shared with TRBD2. This CDR3 is 15 amino acids long. CDR1 SGHDT and CDR2 YYEEEE come from the germline V gene. Unmatched junction bases numbered 2, after V lost 0 bases and J lost 6 bases. As DNA, the CDR3 is TGTGCCAGCAGCTTGGGACTAGCGGGACCCAATGAGCAGTTCTTC. Encoded protein: CASSLGLAGPNEQFF.

CDR3 coding DNA: TGTGCCAGCAGCTTACCTACTAGCGGGGACCGGGAGACCCAGTACTTC. Protein sequence: CASSLPTSGDRETQYF. The chain combines TRBV11-3 with TRBJ2-5, with TRBD2 matching over 10 bases. The CDR3 totals 16 residues. The junction had 8 bases not matched to a gene; V was cut back by 2 bases and J by 5 bases. Germline V gene sequence: CDR1 SGHNT, CDR2 YENEEA.

The chain has TRBV4-1 and TRBJ1-5; TRBD1 is a possible D gene (5 bases). The V end was cut by 4 bases, the J end by 7 bases, with 14 bases between. The CDR3 totals 14 residues. CDR1 is MGHRA and CDR2 is YSYEKL in the germline V gene. The CDR3 sequence: CASSRTGAEQPQHF. Here the CDR3 DNA reads TGCGCCAGCAGCCGGACCGGGGCAGAACAGCCCCAGCATTTT.

This chain uses TRBV19 with TRBJ1-1; D is unclear. The CDR3 totals 13 residues. Germline CDR1 LNHDA, CDR2 SQIVND (reference sequence). V was cut by 5 bases and J by 5 bases, with 12 bases left in between. CDR3 in DNA: TGTGCCAGTAGTGGGAGTCGTGGGACTGAAGCTTTCTTT. It is translated as CASSGSRGTEAFF.